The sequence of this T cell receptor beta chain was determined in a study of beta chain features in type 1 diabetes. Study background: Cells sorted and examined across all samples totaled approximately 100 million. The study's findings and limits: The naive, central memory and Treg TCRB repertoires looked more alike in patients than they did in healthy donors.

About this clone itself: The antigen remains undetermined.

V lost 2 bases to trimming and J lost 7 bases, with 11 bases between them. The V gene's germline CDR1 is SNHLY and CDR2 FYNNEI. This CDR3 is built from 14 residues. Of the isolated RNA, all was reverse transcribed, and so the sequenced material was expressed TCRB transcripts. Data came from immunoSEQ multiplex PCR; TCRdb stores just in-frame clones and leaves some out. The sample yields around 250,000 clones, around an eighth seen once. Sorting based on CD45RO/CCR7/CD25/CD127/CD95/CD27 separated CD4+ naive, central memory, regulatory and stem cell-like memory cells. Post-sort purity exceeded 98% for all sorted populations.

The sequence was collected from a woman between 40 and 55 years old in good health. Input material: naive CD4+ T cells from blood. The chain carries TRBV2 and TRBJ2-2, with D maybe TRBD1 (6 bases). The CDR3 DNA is TGTGCCAGCAGTGAATACAGGGTTGGCGGGGAGCTGTTTTTT. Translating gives CASSEYRVGGELFF.